Here is one T cell receptor beta chain with its context. Its cognate antigen is unknown. This record comes from a study of cytomegalovirus exposure and HLA in healthy donors. About the study: A subsequent analysis stated that the 120 or so validation repertoires were run on the same platform as the roughly 670 first-cohort repertoires.

Assay: immunoSEQ multiplex PCR; the TCRdb copy retains only in-frame clones and omits some. The sample holds tens of thousands of clones; 70% to 90% are singletons and the top ten take approximately 4.2%. V lost 7 bases and J lost 4; bases outside the gene matches: 6. Germline V gives CDR1 GTSNPN, CDR2 SVGIG (reference sequence). CDR3 length: 14 amino acids. Findings of the study overall: The tendency of first-cohort TCR clusters to co-occur in the roughly 110 validation repertoires emerged from a later analysis. Most TCRs appeared rarely, but some public TCRs recurred in many donors.

This TCR was recovered from a woman aged 18-29 years in good health and CMV-seropositive. The sequencing input was PBMCs. This chain links TRBV30 with TRBJ2-3; 12 bases match TRBD2. The CDR3 sequence: CASETSGGPDTQYF. CDR3 sequence (DNA): TGTGCCTCTGAGACTAGCGGGGGCCCAGATACGCAGTATTTT.